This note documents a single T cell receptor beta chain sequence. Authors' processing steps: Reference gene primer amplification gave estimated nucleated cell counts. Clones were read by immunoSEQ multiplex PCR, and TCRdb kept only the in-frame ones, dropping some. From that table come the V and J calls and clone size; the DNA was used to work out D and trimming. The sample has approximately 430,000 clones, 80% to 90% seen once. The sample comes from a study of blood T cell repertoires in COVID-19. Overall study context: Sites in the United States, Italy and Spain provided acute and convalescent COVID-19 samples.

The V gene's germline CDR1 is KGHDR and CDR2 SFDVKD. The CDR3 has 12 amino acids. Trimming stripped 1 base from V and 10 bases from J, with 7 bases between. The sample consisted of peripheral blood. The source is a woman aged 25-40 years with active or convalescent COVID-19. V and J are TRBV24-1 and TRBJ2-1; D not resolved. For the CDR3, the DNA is TGTGCCACCAGTGATTTATCGGAGGAGCAGTTCTTC. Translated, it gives CATSDLSEEQFF.